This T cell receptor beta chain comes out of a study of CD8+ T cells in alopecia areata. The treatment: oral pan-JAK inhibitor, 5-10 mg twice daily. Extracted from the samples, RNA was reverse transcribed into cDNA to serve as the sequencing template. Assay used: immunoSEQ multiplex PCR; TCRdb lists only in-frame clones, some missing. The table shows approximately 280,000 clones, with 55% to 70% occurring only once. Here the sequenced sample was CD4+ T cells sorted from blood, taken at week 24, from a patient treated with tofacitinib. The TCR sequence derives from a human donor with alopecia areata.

The CDR3 DNA reads TGTGCCAGCAGCCGAGGCCAGGGGGACTATGGCTACACCTTC. The encoded protein is CASSRGQGDYGYTF. The chain recombines TRBV7-9 with TRBJ1-2; the match to TRBD1 covers 7 bases. V trimming: 5 bases; J trimming: 3 bases; junction bases outside the gene matches: 6. The CDR3 has 14 residues. Per germline, CDR1 SEHNR and CDR2 FQNEAQ (reference sequence).